The 14 T cell receptor beta chains in this list originate from one sample, sequenced in a study of blood T cells in healthy people across ages. Then a second PCR, running about 6 to 12 cycles, was carried out with a sample-barcoded 5' primer and a J-beta primer mix. TCRdb fed the 5' RACE reads into MiXCR, producing one record per CDR3 protein. The sample gives 1.5 million to 2 million distinct CDR3 sequences, around 50% of which show up once; 2.1% is in the top ten. The sequenced sample was blood. The receptors here all came from a woman between 40 and 55 years old in good health.

This rearrangement joins TRBV15 to TRBJ2-1, with D perhaps TRBD2 (6 bases). Trimming left V 8 bases short and J 8 bases short, with 13 bases between. The germline V gene has CDR1 LNHNV and CDR2 YYDKDF (reference sequence). The CDR3 is made up of 12 amino acids. The CDR3 coding sequence is TGTGCCACCGGCGGGGTGTTGGATGAGCAGTTCTTC. It codes for CATGGVLDEQFF.

This clonotype was recorded only once. This chain joins TRBV24-1 and TRBJ2-1; the D gene is possibly TRBD1 (7 bases). The CDR3 is 16 amino acids. The germline gives CDR1 KGHDR, CDR2 SFDVKD. Trimming removed 4 bases at V and 6 bases at J, with 18 bases between. CDR3 in amino acids: CATSDPIRGDVNEQFF. In nucleotides, the CDR3 is TGTGCCACCAGTGACCCCATCAGGGGGGATGTCAATGAGCAGTTCTTC.

This clonotype has a handful of counts. This chain connects TRBV13 to TRBJ2-5; perhaps TRBD1 as D (5 bases). Germline values: CDR1 PRHDT, CDR2 FYEKMQ (reference sequence). V was cut by 3 bases and J by 2 bases, with 13 bases left in between. The CDR3 has 15 amino acids. This CDR3 reads CASSLRGQLQETQYF. CDR3 DNA sequence: TGTGCCAGCAGCTTGCGAGGACAACTACAAGAGACCCAGTACTTC. Full variable domain (missing parts from reference TRBV13 and TRBJ2-5): AAGVIQSPRHLIKEKRETATLKCYPIPRHDTVYWYQQGPGQDPQFLISFYEKMQSDKGSIPDRFSAQQFSDYHSELNMSSLELGDSALYFCASSLRGQLQETQYFGPGTRLLVL.

On this clonotype: Here the CDR3 omits its conserved ending phenylalanine or tryptophan, so a read error is the likely source. V gene TRBV20-1 combines with J gene TRBJ2-4, with D maybe TRBD1 (5 bases). This CDR3 is built from 15 residues. Germline CDR1 and CDR2: DFQATT and SNEGSKA (reference sequence). V lost 6 bases, J lost 0 bases, and 15 bases lay in between. The CDR3 spells CSASSGPLAKNIQYC. The CDR3 bases are TGCAGTGCGTCCTCAGGGCCTCTAGCCAAAAACATTCAGTACTGC.

CDR3 loop: CASSDWAGGYTF. The CDR3 nucleotides read TGTGCCAGCAGTGACTGGGCGGGTGGCTACACCTTC. The V and J genes are TRBV25-1 and TRBJ1-2; D gene uncertain. This CDR3 spans 12 amino acids. V was pared by 3 bases and J by 7 bases, with 9 bases between. CDR1 is MGHDK and CDR2 is SYGVNS in the germline V gene.

This clonotype appeared a few times. The chain carries TRBV7-9 and TRBJ1-5; maybe TRBD1 (5 bases). Per germline, CDR1 SEHNR and CDR2 FQNEAQ (reference sequence). The CDR3 spans 18 residues. Trimming took off 5 bases at V and 6 bases at J, with 26 bases between the two ends. The CDR3 DNA is TGTGCCAGCAGCCATGGGACTGGGCGAGCGACCAACGGTCAGCCCCAGCATTTT. Translation: CASSHGTGRATNGQPQHF. Full variable domain (remainder filled in from reference TRBV7-9 and TRBJ1-5): DTGVSQNPRHKITKRGQNVTFRCDPISEHNRLYWYRQTLGQGPEFLTYFQNEAQLEKSRLLSDRFSAERPKGSFSTLEIQRTEQGDSAMYLCASSHGTGRATNGQPQHFGDGTRLSIL.

This chain links TRBV27 with TRBJ1-4, with a possible D match to TRBD1 (5 bases). Germline V gene data show CDR1 as MNHEY and CDR2 as SMNVEV (reference sequence). The CDR3 is made up of 14 amino acids. Trimming pared 3 bases from V and 4 bases from J, leaving 9 bases between. CDR3 coding DNA: TGTGCCAGCAGTTTTCGACAGTATAATGAAAAACTGTTTTTT. Translated: CASSFRQYNEKLFF.

V gene TRBV20-1 combines with J gene TRBJ2-3; D unclear. CDR1 DFQATT and CDR2 SNEGSKA come from the germline V gene (reference sequence). There are 13 residues in the CDR3. V dropped 3 bases and J dropped 1 base, with 8 bases sitting between them. As DNA, the CDR3 is TGCAGTGCTAGTTGGCAGGGCACAGATACGCAGTATTTT. It encodes CSASWQGTDTQYF.

This clonotype was detected a few times. The genes are TRBV7-9 and TRBJ2-7; maybe TRBD2 (5 bases). Trimming cost V 3 bases and J 2 bases, with 14 bases left between them. The CDR3 is made up of 15 amino acids. CDR1 and CDR2 (germline): SEHNR, FQNEAQ (reference sequence). The CDR3 nucleotides are TGTGCCAGCAGCTTGTGGAGCGGAGGAACCTACGAGCAGTACTTC. This codes for CASSLWSGGTYEQYF.

Many counts were recorded for this clonotype. V gene TRBV20-1 combines with J gene TRBJ2-1, with D possibly being TRBD1 (5 bases). The germline V gene encodes CDR1 DFQATT and CDR2 SNEGSKA (reference sequence). This CDR3 has 12 residues. The V gene lost 5 bases and the J gene lost 3 bases, with 8 bases spanning the gap. CDR3 in DNA: TGCAGTGCTGATGACAGCTACAATGAGCAGTTCTTC. Translated, it gives CSADDSYNEQFF.

This chain uses TRBV28 with TRBJ1-2; 7 nucleotides align to TRBD1. The length of the CDR3 is 15 residues. Germline V gene sequence: CDR1 MDHEN, CDR2 SYDVKM. V lost 5 bases and J lost 0; bases outside the gene matches: 6. The CDR3 protein is CASSQWDRSNYGYTF. CDR3 coding DNA: TGTGCCAGCAGTCAGTGGGACAGATCTAACTATGGCTACACCTTC.

This clonotype was seen a few times. J is TRBJ2-3 and V is TRBV6-6, with no clear D. Trimming left V 5 bases short and J 9 bases short, with 15 bases between. The germline CDR1 and CDR2 sequences are MNHNY and SVGAGI (reference sequence). This CDR3 has 13 amino acids. For the CDR3, the DNA is TGTGCCAGCAGTGACCGACGTATGAACACGCAGTATTTT. Protein sequence: CASSDRRMNTQYF.

J is TRBJ1-1 and V is TRBV4-3; TRBD1 agrees at 7 bases. The CDR3 has 16 amino acids. Trimming took 4 bases from V and 1 from J; bases not matched to a gene: 9. The germline gives CDR1 LGHNA, CDR2 YSLEER. In DNA, the CDR3 is TGCGCCAGCAGCCCGGATACAGGGGCGGGGAACACTGAAGCTTTCTTT. Protein sequence: CASSPDTGAGNTEAFF.

The genes are TRBV6-5 and TRBJ2-3, with D tentatively TRBD1 or TRBD2 (6 bases each). V was shortened by 2 bases and J by 3 bases, with 15 bases between the two germline ends. Germline V CDR1 and CDR2: MNHEY, SVGAGI. The CDR3 totals 16 residues. The DNA of the CDR3 is TGTGCCAGCAGTTACGAGGGGGGCGCGTCGACAGATACGCAGTATTTT. Translating it yields CASSYEGGASTDTQYF.